This TCR beta chain was captured by sequencing in a study of T cells expressing NK-cell markers. The CDR3 is made up of 13 amino acids. Germline V gives CDR1 SGDLS, CDR2 YYNGEE. No DNA is given; TCRdb re-called the 5' RACE reads and lists each CDR3 protein once. The sample features about 180,000 distinct CDR3 sequences, with approximately 17% in its top ten. J is TRBJ2-7 and V is TRBV9; TCRdb indicates TRBD1, and absent DNA this call remains unverified. Material for sequencing was blood T cells: a sorted CD56 or NKG2C T cell subset, CD4+ or CD8+ T cells, or bulk PBMC T cells (not recorded which). The sequence came from a woman between 18 and 69 years old in good health. This chain's CDR3 is CASSGLGQGEQYF.